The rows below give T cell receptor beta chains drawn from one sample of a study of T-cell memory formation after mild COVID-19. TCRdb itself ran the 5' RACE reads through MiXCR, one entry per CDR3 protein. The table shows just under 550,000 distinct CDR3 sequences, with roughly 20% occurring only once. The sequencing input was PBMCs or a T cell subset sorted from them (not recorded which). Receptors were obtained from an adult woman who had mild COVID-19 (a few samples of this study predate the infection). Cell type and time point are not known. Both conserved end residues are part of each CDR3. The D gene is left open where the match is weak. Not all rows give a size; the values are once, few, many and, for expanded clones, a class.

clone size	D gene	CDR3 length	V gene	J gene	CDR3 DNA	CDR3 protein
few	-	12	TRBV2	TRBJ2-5	TGTGCCAGCAGTGAAACGCAGCGCCCCCAGTACTTC	CASSETQRPQYF
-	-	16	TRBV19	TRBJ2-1	TGTGCCAGTAGTATTGCGGCAGGGTTGGGCTACAATGAGCAGTTCTTC	CASSIAAGLGYNEQFF
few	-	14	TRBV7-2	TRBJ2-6	TGTGCCAGCAGCTTAGCGGGAGGGGCCAACGTCCTGACTTTC	CASSLAGGANVLTF
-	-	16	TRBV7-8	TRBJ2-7	TGTGCCAGCAGCTTAGAGTTAGGGCTTATCCCAGGCGAGCAGTACTTC	CASSLELGLIPGEQYF
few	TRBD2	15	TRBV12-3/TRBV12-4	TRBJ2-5	TGTGCCAGCACTACTAGCGGGGGGGCCGAAGAGACCCAGTACTTC	CASTTSGGAEETQYF
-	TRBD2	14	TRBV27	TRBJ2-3	TGTGCCAGCAGTTCTGGGCGGGGGGCAGATACGCAGTATTTT	CASSSGRGADTQYF
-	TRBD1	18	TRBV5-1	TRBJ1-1	TGCGCCAGCAGCTGGTCCAACAGGGGTCAGGAAGGTCGTAGCAAAGCTTTCTTT	CASSWSNRGQEGRSKAFF
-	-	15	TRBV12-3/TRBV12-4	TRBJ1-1	TGTGCCAGCAGTTTGGCCACATTGGGGAAGGGTGAAGCTTTCTTT	CASSLATLGKGEAFF
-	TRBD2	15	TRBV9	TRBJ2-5	TGTGCCAGCAGCGTAGGGGGTAGCGGGGTTGAGACCCAGTACTTC	CASSVGGSGVETQYF
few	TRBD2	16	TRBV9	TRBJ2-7	TGTGCCAGCAGCGTAGGAGGAGCGGGGGGGCCCCGCGAGCAGTACTTC	CASSVGGAGGPREQYF
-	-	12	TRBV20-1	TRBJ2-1	TGCAGCCTCCGGGTCGGATACAATGAGCAGTTCTTC	CSLRVGYNEQFF
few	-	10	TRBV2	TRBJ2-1	TGTGCCAGCGCAGGGAATGAGCAGTTCTTC	CASAGNEQFF
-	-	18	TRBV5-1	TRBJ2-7	TGCGCCAGCAGCCGGTCCTCCGGGACTCCAAGAGGGCCAGTGGAGCAGTACTTC	CASSRSSGTPRGPVEQYF
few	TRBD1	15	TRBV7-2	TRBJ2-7	TGTGCCAGCAGCTTAACAGGGGGTGAAGCCTACGAGCAGTACTTC	CASSLTGGEAYEQYF
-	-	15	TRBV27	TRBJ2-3	TGTGCCAGCAGTTCTGTGCGCGAGGGCGTAGATACGCAGTATTTT	CASSSVREGVDTQYF
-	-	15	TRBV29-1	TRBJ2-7	TGCAGCGTTGGAAGGCGACTGGAGGCTACCTACGAGCAGTACTTC	CSVGRRLEATYEQYF
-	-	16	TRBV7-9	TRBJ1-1	TGTGCCAGCAGCTTAGCAATAACGGGAGGTTTCACTGAAGCTTTCTTT	CASSLAITGGFTEAFF
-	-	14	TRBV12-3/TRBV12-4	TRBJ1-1	TGTGCCAGCAGTTACACAGGGCCCAGGGTGAAAGCTTTCTTT	CASSYTGPRVKAFF
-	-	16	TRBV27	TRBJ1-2	TGTGCCAGCAGTTTAGAAGGAGGAGGGAAGAACTATGGCTACACCTTC	CASSLEGGGKNYGYTF
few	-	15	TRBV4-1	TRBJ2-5	TGCGCCAGCAGCCAAGAATGGGGGGTCCAAGAGACCCAGTACTTC	CASSQEWGVQETQYF
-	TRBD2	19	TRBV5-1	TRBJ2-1	TGCGCCAGCAGCTTGGCTAGCGGGACCACTCAGAGCTCCTACAATGAGCAGTTCTTC	CASSLASGTTQSSYNEQFF
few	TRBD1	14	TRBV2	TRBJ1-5	TGTGCCAGCAGTGGGGGACAGGGTGGACAGCCCCAGCATTTT	CASSGGQGGQPQHF
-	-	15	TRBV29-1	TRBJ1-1	TGCAGCGTTGAAGATCAAACAGATTGGAACACTGAAGCTTTCTTT	CSVEDQTDWNTEAFF
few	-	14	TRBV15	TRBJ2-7	TGTGCCACCAGCTCCCGTGAGGGCTTACTCGAGCAGTACTTC	CATSSREGLLEQYF
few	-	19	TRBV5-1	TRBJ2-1	TGCGCCAGCAGCTCACCAGTCGGGGCTGGCGGGGGAAGGGGGCATGAGCAGTTCTTC	CASSSPVGAGGGRGHEQFF
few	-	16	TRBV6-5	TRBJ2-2	TGTGCCAGCAGCCAATTAGGCAGGGCCAGCACCGGGGAGCTGTTTTTT	CASSQLGRASTGELFF
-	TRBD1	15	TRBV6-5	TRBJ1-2	TGTGCCAGCCGTCCCGGGACAGGGGGCTACTATGGCTACACCTTC	CASRPGTGGYYGYTF
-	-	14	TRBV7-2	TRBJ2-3	TGTGCCAGCAGCTTAATAGGAGCGACAGATACGCAGTATTTT	CASSLIGATDTQYF
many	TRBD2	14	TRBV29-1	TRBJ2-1	TGCAGCGTTGAGGTTAGCGGGAGTATGTATGAGCAGTTCTTC	CSVEVSGSMYEQFF
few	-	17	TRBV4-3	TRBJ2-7	TGCGCCAGCAGCCAAGTGACTCTGAGGGGGTTTTTTGGCGAGCAGTACTTC	CASSQVTLRGFFGEQYF
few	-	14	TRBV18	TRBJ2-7	TGTGCCAGCTCACCGGCAACAATTACCTACGAGCAGTACTTC	CASSPATITYEQYF
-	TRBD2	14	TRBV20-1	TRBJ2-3	TGCAGTGCGCGAGGCGGGAGGCCCGCAGATACGCAGTATTTT	CSARGGRPADTQYF
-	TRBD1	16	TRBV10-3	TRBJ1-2	TGTGCCATAAGTGCGGGACAGGGGGCGATCGGCTATGGCTACACCTTC	CAISAGQGAIGYGYTF